The T cell receptor (beta chain) described here comes from a study of T cell changes during pregnancy in multiple sclerosis. The germline CDR1 and CDR2 sequences are KGHSH and LQKENI. The CDR3 has 15 residues. Trimming took 0 bases from V and 7 from J, leaving 12 bases between them. Measured with immunoSEQ multiplex PCR; TCRdb has only the in-frame clones, and not every one. The table lists 40,000 to 60,000 clones, 80% to 95% of them singletons. The sample in question was peripheral blood, obtained after pregnancy. The V call is TRBV18, the J call TRBJ2-2; D remains unclear. The sequence came from a female donor with multiple sclerosis, enrolled in a pregnancy study. The CDR3 sequence: CASSPPRSTGGELFF. In DNA form, the CDR3 reads TGTGCCAGCTCACCACCGAGGTCAACGGGCGGGGAGCTGTTTTTT.